Listed below are T cell receptor beta chains from one sample, sequenced in a study of PD-L1 blockade in urothelial cancer. Method: immunoSEQ multiplex PCR; TCRdb's copy keeps in-frame clones and lacks some. The table includes some 45,000 clones, 70% to 90% detected once. The material was PBMCs, obtained around atezolizumab (anti-PD-L1) treatment. Receptors were obtained from a donor aged 40 or older with urothelial cancer. The CDR3 runs from the conserved cysteine through the conserved F or W. D genes are given only for firm matches. Only some rows state a clone size, as once, few, many or a class for expanded clones.

V gene,clone size,J gene,CDR3 length,D gene,CDR3 protein,CDR3 DNA
TRBV18,once,TRBJ2-5,13,-,CASSDSLQETQYF,TGTGCCAGCTCAGACAGCTTGCAAGAGACCCAGTACTTC
TRBV11-2,-,TRBJ2-7,14,TRBD1,CASSIPGQAPRQYF,TGTGCCAGCAGCATTCCGGGACAGGCCCCCAGGCAGTACTTC
TRBV4-1,-,TRBJ2-3,16,TRBD2,CASSPRGGVRTDTQYF,TGCGCCAGCAGCCCCCGGGGGGGCGTTCGCACAGATACGCAGTATTTT
TRBV6-1,-,TRBJ1-1,14,-,CASSQTRGTTEAFF,TGTGCCAGCAGCCAAACACGGGGGACCACTGAAGCTTTCTTT
TRBV4-1,-,TRBJ2-3,14,TRBD2,CASSTSGSTDTQYF,TGCGCCAGTTCTACTAGCGGGAGCACAGATACGCAGTATTTT
TRBV19,-,TRBJ2-1,15,-,CASSIVQSSYNEQFF,TGTGCCAGTAGTATAGTACAGAGCTCCTACAATGAGCAGTTCTTC
TRBV13,-,TRBJ1-1,12,-,CASRGRGNEAFF,TGTGCCAGCAGGGGGCGGGGGAACGAAGCTTTCTTT
TRBV6-6,-,TRBJ2-2,15,TRBD1,CASSAPTGGGGELFF,TGTGCCAGCAGTGCGCCGACAGGGGGCGGCGGGGAGCTGTTTTTT
TRBV4-3,-,TRBJ1-5,15,-,CASSAGNDRNQPQHF,TGCGCCAGCAGCGCCGGGAACGATCGAAATCAGCCCCAGCATTTT
TRBV5-1,-,TRBJ2-7,15,TRBD1,CASSNRDRGSYEQYF,TGCGCCAGCAGCAACCGGGACAGGGGGTCCTACGAGCAGTACTTC
TRBV11-3,once,TRBJ2-7,15,TRBD1,CASSLSRQGSYEQYF,TGTGCCAGCAGCTTGTCACGACAGGGTTCCTACGAGCAGTACTTC
TRBV5-6,-,TRBJ1-1,13,-,CASRPLDGTEAFF,TGTGCCAGCAGGCCCCTCGACGGGACTGAAGCTTTCTTT
TRBV4-2,-,TRBJ2-5,14,-,CASSQDRGEETQYF,TGTGCCAGCAGCCAAGATAGAGGAGAAGAGACCCAGTACTTC
TRBV19,-,TRBJ2-7,14,-,CASSINLRGSEQYF,TGTGCCAGTAGTATTAACCTCAGGGGTTCCGAGCAGTACTTC
TRBV4-2,-,TRBJ2-3,16,TRBD1,CASSQGQGWSTDTQYF,TGTGCCAGCAGCCAAGGACAGGGGTGGTCCACAGATACGCAGTATTTT
TRBV5-1,once,TRBJ2-7,15,TRBD1,CASSLAGQGFWEQYF,TGCGCCAGCAGCTTGGCGGGACAGGGGTTTTGGGAGCAGTACTTC
TRBV27,-,TRBJ2-7,15,TRBD2,CASSLAPGGTYEQYF,TGTGCCAGCAGTTTAGCGCCGGGGGGGACCTACGAGCAGTACTTC
TRBV5-1,-,TRBJ2-1,18,TRBD1,CASSLAPRTGGLNNEQFF,TGCGCCAGCAGCTTGGCCCCCCGGACAGGGGGCCTCAACAATGAGCAGTTCTTC
TRBV18,-,TRBJ2-3,14,TRBD2,CASSPVSGSDTQYF,TGTGCCAGCTCACCAGTCAGCGGGAGCGATACGCAGTATTTT
TRBV7-6,few,TRBJ2-4,15,TRBD2,CASSPGTSGKNIQYF,TGTGCCAGCAGCCCAGGGACTAGCGGGAAAAACATTCAGTACTTC
TRBV4-3,once,TRBJ2-1,15,-,CASSQVPGVGVEQFF,TGCGCCAGCAGCCAAGTCCCGGGAGTGGGTGTTGAGCAGTTCTTC
TRBV18,-,TRBJ1-4,15,TRBD1,CASSPGGRLNEKLFF,TGTGCCAGCTCCCCAGGGGGGAGGCTTAATGAAAAACTGTTTTTT
TRBV4-3,once,TRBJ2-2,15,-,CASSLQLPNTGELFF,TGCGCCAGCAGCCTCCAACTACCAAACACCGGGGAGCTGTTTTTT
TRBV4-3,-,TRBJ1-2,17,TRBD1,CASSQPPGTGLGYGYTF,TGCGCCAGCAGCCAACCCCCCGGGACAGGCCTGGGCTATGGCTACACCTTC
TRBV5-1,-,TRBJ1-1,17,-,CASSLVPADRGNTEAFF,TGCGCCAGCAGCTTGGTTCCGGCAGACCGGGGGAACACTGAAGCTTTCTTT
TRBV28,-,TRBJ1-1,17,-,CASKSHPGGDEGTEAFF,TGTGCCAGCAAATCCCACCCCGGGGGGGACGAAGGTACTGAAGCTTTCTTT
TRBV30,-,TRBJ2-5,15,-,CAWSVWIRGKETQYF,TGTGCCTGGAGTGTATGGATTCGGGGGAAAGAGACCCAGTACTTC
TRBV5-1,once,TRBJ2-7,13,TRBD2,CASSQGTSGEQYF,TGCGCCAGCAGCCAGGGGACTAGCGGAGAGCAGTACTTC
TRBV4-3,once,TRBJ2-6,21,TRBD1,CASSQGSAGQGLRAGANVLTF,TGCGCCAGCAGCCAAGGGTCTGCGGGACAGGGCCTCCGGGCTGGGGCCAACGTCCTGACTTTC
TRBV18,few,TRBJ2-2,14,-,CASPGSQDTGELFF,TGTGCCAGCCCCGGGAGTCAGGACACCGGGGAGCTGTTTTTT
TRBV5-4,-,TRBJ1-2,13,TRBD1,CASSTGTAYGYTF,TGTGCCAGCAGCACTGGGACAGCCTATGGCTACACCTTC
TRBV4-2,-,TRBJ2-7,14,TRBD2,CASSQVGGGSEQYF,TGTGCCAGCAGCCAAGTCGGGGGGGGGAGCGAGCAGTACTTC
TRBV6-4,-,TRBJ2-1,15,TRBD2,CASSEREGSYNEQFF,TGTGCCAGCAGTGAGCGGGAGGGCTCCTACAATGAGCAGTTCTTC
TRBV18,-,TRBJ1-1,16,-,CASSPGQGPTNTEAFF,TGTGCCAGCTCACCGGGGCAGGGCCCGACGAACACTGAAGCTTTCTTT
TRBV7-9,-,TRBJ1-5,13,-,CASSLGASQPQHF,TGTGCCAGCAGCTTAGGGGCCAGTCAGCCCCAGCATTTT
TRBV29-1,once,TRBJ2-7,15,TRBD1,CSAEGDRPGSDEQYF,TGCAGCGCAGAGGGGGACAGGCCAGGATCTGACGAGCAGTACTTC
TRBV9,few,TRBJ1-1,13,-,CASSVGGRTEAFF,TGTGCCAGCAGCGTAGGGGGGAGGACTGAAGCTTTCTTT
TRBV4-1,-,TRBJ2-1,15,TRBD2,CASSLGLAAYNEQFF,TGCGCCAGCAGCCTGGGACTAGCGGCCTACAATGAGCAGTTCTTC
TRBV5-1,-,TRBJ2-1,15,-,CASSLVGGANNEQFF,TGCGCCAGCAGCTTGGTGGGGGGAGCGAACAATGAGCAGTTCTTC
TRBV4-2,-,TRBJ2-1,16,TRBD1,CASSQERTGEYNEQFF,TGTGCCAGCAGCCAAGAGAGGACAGGGGAATACAATGAGCAGTTCTTC
TRBV29-1,-,TRBJ1-4,13,-,CSVLAGWGEKLFF,TGCAGCGTCCTCGCGGGCTGGGGTGAAAAACTGTTTTTT
TRBV7-2,few,TRBJ1-4,14,-,CASSLDRANEKLFF,TGTGCCAGCAGCTTAGACAGGGCTAATGAAAAACTGTTTTTT
TRBV19,-,TRBJ2-7,14,-,CASSIALDSYEQYF,TGTGCCAGTAGTATAGCCCTCGATAGTTACGAGCAGTACTTC
TRBV7-9,-,TRBJ2-7,14,TRBD1,CASSSTGTAYEQYF,TGTGCCAGCAGCTCTACCGGGACAGCCTACGAGCAGTACTTC
TRBV4-2,-,TRBJ2-5,15,TRBD2,CASSARGGNQETQYF,TGTGCCAGCAGCGCCCGGGGGGGCAACCAAGAGACCCAGTACTTC
TRBV28,-,TRBJ2-3,14,-,CASSLPGSTDTQYF,TGTGCCAGCAGTTTACCCGGGAGCACAGATACGCAGTATTTT
TRBV7-9,-,TRBJ2-2,15,TRBD1,CASSLPGGRAGELFF,TGTGCCAGCAGCTTGCCAGGGGGCCGAGCCGGGGAGCTGTTTTTT
TRBV28,-,TRBJ1-4,15,-,CASSFPLATNEKLFF,TGTGCCAGCAGTTTCCCCCTTGCAACTAATGAAAAACTGTTTTTT
TRBV29-1,-,TRBJ2-7,14,TRBD2,CSVGGLAGFYEQYF,TGCAGCGTTGGAGGACTAGCGGGTTTCTACGAGCAGTACTTC
TRBV19,-,TRBJ1-1,15,TRBD1,CASRPGQAPTLKAFF,TGTGCCAGTAGACCCGGACAGGCCCCAACGCTGAAAGCTTTCTTT
TRBV7-3,once,TRBJ1-2,13,-,CASSLTWAGGYTF,TGTGCCAGCAGCTTAACCTGGGCAGGGGGCTACACCTTC
TRBV7-2,-,TRBJ2-7,18,TRBD2,CASSLGVSYGTSGYEQYF,TGTGCCAGCAGCTTAGGGGTGTCCTACGGGACTAGCGGTTACGAGCAGTACTTC